This TCR delta chain is drawn from a study of gamma-delta chains in newborns, infants, children. Whole-study context: Innate gammadelta T cells reportedly expand polyclonally right after birth, driven by microbial exposure, per the title.

This CDR3 region has 13 residues. Germline V gene data show CDR1 as TSWWSYY and CDR2 as QGS. There are a few counts of this clone. A far larger clone is off by one base, so a read error is likely. The same CDR3 is also encoded by other DNA sequences in this sample. TCRdb processed the reads again with the CATT caller. The sample contains 4,000 to 6,500 delta-chain clones, under 4% of which appear only once. The sequenced sample consisted of blood. This receptor was identified in a child who was a newborn, infant or young child, either healthy, febrile or measles-vaccinated (not recorded which). The chain carries TRDV1 and TRDJ1, with TRDD3 as a possible D gene (5 bases). The CDR3 nucleotides are TGTGCTCTAGGGGAACCCGGGGACGATAAACTCATCTTT. Translated: CALGEPGDDKLIF.